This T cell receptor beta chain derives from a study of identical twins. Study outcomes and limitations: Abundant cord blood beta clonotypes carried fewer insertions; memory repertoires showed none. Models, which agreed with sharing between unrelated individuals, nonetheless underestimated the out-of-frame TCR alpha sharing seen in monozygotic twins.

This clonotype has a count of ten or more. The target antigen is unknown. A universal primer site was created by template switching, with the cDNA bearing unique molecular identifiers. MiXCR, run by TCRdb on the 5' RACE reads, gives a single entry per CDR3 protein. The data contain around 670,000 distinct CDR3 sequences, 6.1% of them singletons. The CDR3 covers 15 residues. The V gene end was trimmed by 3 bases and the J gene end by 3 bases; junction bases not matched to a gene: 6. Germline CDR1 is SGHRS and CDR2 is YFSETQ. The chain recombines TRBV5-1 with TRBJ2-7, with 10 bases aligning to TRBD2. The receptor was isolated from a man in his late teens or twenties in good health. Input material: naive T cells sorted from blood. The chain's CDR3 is CASSSGLAAYYEQYF. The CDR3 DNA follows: TGCGCCAGCAGCTCCGGACTAGCGGCTTACTACGAGCAGTACTTC.